Presented here are 24 T cell receptor beta chains from one specimen sequenced in a study of blood T cell repertoires in COVID-19. Assay used: immunoSEQ multiplex PCR; TCRdb lists only in-frame clones, some missing. Of around 100,000 clones detected, 70% to 90% appear once; the ten largest clones hold 13%. The sample consisted of peripheral blood. These receptors were obtained from a man aged 50-60 years with active or convalescent COVID-19.

This chain links TRBV6-6 with TRBJ1-2; 12 nucleotides align to TRBD1. CDR3 size: 14 residues. The ends lost 5 bases at V and 8 bases at J; junction bases unmatched: 6. The germline gives CDR1 MNHNY, CDR2 SVGAGI (reference sequence). CDR3 sequence reads: CASSPGGTGGGYTF. The CDR3 coding sequence is TGTGCCAGCAGTCCAGGCGGGACAGGGGGCGGCTACACCTTC.

The rearrangement links TRBV29-1 to TRBJ2-7; 14 nucleotides align to TRBD2. CDR1 and CDR2 from the germline V gene are SQVTM and ANQGSEA. J was trimmed by 6 bases and V by 6 bases; bases with no gene match: 7. The CDR3 sequence is 14 residues long. In DNA, the CDR3 is TGCAGCGTGATGGGGACTAGCGGGAGCTCCGAGCAGTACTTC. It is translated as CSVMGTSGSSEQYF.

V and J are TRBV9 and TRBJ1-5; maybe TRBD1 (5 bases). Germline values: CDR1 SGDLS, CDR2 YYNGEE. The V end lost 2 bases, the J end lost 0 bases, and 9 bases lay between the germline ends. This CDR3 is 15 amino acids long. As DNA, the CDR3 is TGTGCCAGCAGCGTCGACAGTAATAGCAATCAGCCCCAGCATTTT. Its translation is CASSVDSNSNQPQHF.

This chain connects TRBV5-1 to TRBJ1-1, with 9 nucleotides matching TRBD1. V shed 4 bases and J 1 base; nucleotides not matched to a gene: 5. The CDR3 sequence is 15 residues long. From germline, CDR1 is SGHRS and CDR2 YFSETQ. CDR3 region: CASSGQGRGNTEAFF. DNA of the CDR3: TGCGCCAGCAGCGGACAGGGGCGGGGGAACACTGAAGCTTTCTTT.

The rearrangement uses TRBV9 and TRBJ2-7, with 7 bases matching TRBD1. The ends lost 4 bases at V and 6 bases at J; junction bases unmatched: 13. The CDR3 runs to 15 residues. The germline V gene encodes CDR1 SGDLS and CDR2 YYNGEE. This CDR3 reads CASSTRHGQDAEQYF. The DNA for the CDR3 is TGTGCCAGCAGCACACGTCACGGACAGGATGCCGAGCAGTACTTC.

This clone was recorded once. V is TRBV5-1 and J is TRBJ2-1, with TRBD2 matching over 8 bases. The CDR3 loop spans 15 amino acids. Germline V gene sequence: CDR1 SGHRS, CDR2 YFSETQ. V dropped 4 bases and J dropped 4; count of bases not matched to a gene: 7. CDR3 bases: TGCGCCAGCAGCACGGGACTAGGCCCTTACAATGAGCAGTTCTTC. Protein sequence: CASSTGLGPYNEQFF.

This chain joins TRBV7-2 and TRBJ2-1; tentatively, D is TRBD2 (6 bases). The CDR3 has 13 residues. Trimming left V 5 bases short and J 15 bases short, with 20 bases between. Germline V gene data show CDR1 as SGHTA and CDR2 as FQGNSA. The CDR3 coding sequence is TGTGCCAGCAGCCAGCCCGGGACTCCGTGGGTGTTCTTC. Its protein product is CASSQPGTPWVFF. Full variable domain (rest looked up from reference TRBV7-2 and TRBJ2-1): GAGVSQSPSNKVTEKGKDVELRCDPISGHTALYWYRQSLGQGLEFLIYFQGNSAPDKSGLPSDRFSAERTGGSVSTLTIQRTQQEDSAVYLCASSQPGTPWVFFGPGTRLTVL.

This CDR3 reads CASSLERNEKLFF. CDR3 DNA sequence: TGTGCCAGCAGCTTAGAGCGGAATGAAAAACTGTTTTTT. The chain is built from TRBV11-3 and TRBJ1-4; D is unclear. There are 13 residues in the CDR3. Germline V gene sequence: CDR1 SGHNT, CDR2 YENEEA. V lost 0 bases and J lost 5, with 4 bases in between.

The chain uses TRBV27 and TRBJ2-3, with 8 bases identical to TRBD1. The germline CDR1 and CDR2 sequences are MNHEY and SMNVEV (reference sequence). Losses at the gene ends were 8 bases for V and 7 bases for J; bases not matched to a gene: 14. This CDR3 spans 15 amino acids. CDR3 in amino acids: CASLSGSGGWNTQYF. The CDR3 nucleotides read TGTGCCAGCCTCTCGGGTTCAGGGGGCTGGAATACGCAGTATTTT.

CDR3 sequence (DNA): TGCGCCAGCAGCTTGTACAGGGTTGGCTACACCTTC. This encodes CASSLYRVGYTF. The chain uses TRBV5-1 and TRBJ1-2, with a possible D match to TRBD1 (6 bases). V was pared by 1 base and J by 7 bases, with 8 bases between. The germline CDR1 and CDR2 sequences are SGHRS and YFSETQ. CDR3 length: 12 residues.

This chain links TRBV5-8 with TRBJ1-5, with TRBD1 identical over 7 bases. CDR3 length equals 16 residues. After removal of 5 bases from V and 3 bases from J, the junction contained 11 bases not matched to a gene. Germline assignment: CDR1 SGHTS and CDR2 YDEGEE. The CDR3 DNA reads as TGTGCCAGCAGTTCTCTCCGGGACAGAGACAATCAGCCCCAGCATTTT. It encodes CASSSLRDRDNQPQHF. The full variable domain, with the rest looked up from reference TRBV5-8 and TRBJ1-5, is EAGVTQSPTHLIKTRGQQATLRCSPISGHTSVYWYQQALGLGLQFLLWYDEGEERNRGNFPPRFSGRQFPNYSSELNVNALELEDSALYLCASSSLRDRDNQPQHFGDGTRLSIL.

This chain links TRBV6-5 with TRBJ1-2; 10 bases line up with TRBD1. This CDR3 has 14 amino acids. V lost 5 bases and J lost 3; bases outside the gene matches: 3. CDR1 is MNHEY and CDR2 is SVGAGI in the germline V gene. The CDR3 bases are TGTGCCAGCAGTCCGACAGGGGGCTACTATGGCTACACCTTC. This gives the protein CASSPTGGYYGYTF.

The chain combines TRBV30 with TRBJ2-1, with no clear D. The CDR3 consists of 12 residues. V was pared by 2 bases and J by 8 bases, with 10 bases between. Germline V gene lookup returns CDR1 GTSNPN and CDR2 SVGIG (reference sequence). CDR3 region: CAWSSLQDEQFF. CDR3 nucleotide sequence: TGTGCCTGGAGTTCACTGCAGGATGAGCAGTTCTTC.

The CDR3 region is CATSEGLGSPLHF. CDR3 nucleotide sequence: TGTGCCACCAGTGAAGGACTAGGTTCACCCCTCCACTTT. The V call is TRBV24-1, the J call TRBJ1-6, with D uncertain. The germline V gene encodes CDR1 KGHDR and CDR2 SFDVKD. This CDR3 is 13 amino acids long. V lost 4 bases to trimming and J lost 9 bases, with 9 bases between them.

The rearrangement links TRBV6-5 to TRBJ1-3, with 7 bases fitting TRBD1. V was clipped by 5 bases and J by 7 bases; unmatched bases: 8. This CDR3 is built from 14 residues. Germline CDR1 and CDR2: MNHEY and SVGAGI. CDR3 bases: TGTGCCAGCAGTCCCGGACAGGAGTGGAACACCATATATTTT. Translation gives CASSPGQEWNTIYF.

This clone has just a few counts. V and J are TRBV5-1 and TRBJ1-2; 9 bases are a match to TRBD1. The CDR3 spans 16 residues. V dropped 4 bases and J dropped 6; count of bases not matched to a gene: 13. Germline V gene sequence: CDR1 SGHRS, CDR2 YFSETQ. In DNA form, the CDR3 reads TGCGCCAGCAGCCCATGGAACCGAGACAGGGGGGATGGCTACACCTTC. Protein product: CASSPWNRDRGDGYTF.

The rearrangement uses TRBV11-2 and TRBJ2-3; TRBD2 matches 10 bases. The CDR3 length is 16 residues. Trimming cost V 2 bases and J 4 bases; bases outside gene matches: 6. The germline gives CDR1 SGHAT, CDR2 FQNNGV. The CDR3, as DNA: TGTGCCAGCAGCTTACTAGCGGGAGTAAGAGCAGATACGCAGTATTTT. Translation: CASSLLAGVRADTQYF. The full variable domain, completed using reference TRBV11-2 and TRBJ2-3, is EAGVAQSPRYKIIEKRQSVAFWCNPISGHATLYWYQQILGQGPKLLIQFQNNGVVDDSQLPKDRFSAERLKGVDSTLKIQPAKLEDSAVYLCASSLLAGVRADTQYFGPGTRLTVL.

V and J are TRBV7-9 and TRBJ2-7; D perhaps matches TRBD1 (7 bases). This CDR3 spans 15 amino acids. Looked up from germline, CDR1 is SEHNR and CDR2 is FQNEAQ (reference sequence). V dropped 5 bases and J dropped 0 bases, with 14 bases sitting between them. The CDR3 DNA sequence: TGTGCCAGCAGCCAGCAGGGGGGAACCTCCTACGAGCAGTACTTC. Translated, it gives CASSQQGGTSYEQYF.

V gene TRBV29-1 combines with J gene TRBJ2-2, with 7 bases that match TRBD1. V shed 7 bases and J 5 bases; nucleotides not matched to a gene: 7. The CDR3 is 13 residues long. Germline-derived CDR1 and CDR2 are SQVTM and ANQGSEA. The CDR3 loop reads CSGHRGETGELFF. The CDR3 DNA is TGCAGCGGACACAGGGGTGAAACCGGGGAGCTGTTTTTT.

The chain links TRBV4-1 to TRBJ2-7; 7 bases are a match to TRBD2. The CDR3 contains 16 residues. The trim removed 7 bases at V and 1 base at J, leaving 13 bases unmatched. The germline V gene has CDR1 MGHRA and CDR2 YSYEKL. The CDR3 nucleotides are TGCGCCAGCAAAGGGGAGGCGCCTAGCGGATCCTACGAGCAGTACTTC. Translated: CASKGEAPSGSYEQYF.

The gene calls are TRBV28 and TRBJ2-2; the D gene is possibly TRBD1 (7 bases). CDR3 length: 15 residues. CDR1 and CDR2 (germline): MDHEN, SYDVKM. Trimming left V 8 bases short and J 4 bases short, with 17 bases between. The CDR3 here is CASLPEGAGTGELFF. The DNA for the CDR3 is TGTGCCAGCCTCCCGGAGGGGGCGGGCACCGGGGAGCTGTTTTTT.

The V gene is TRBV9, the J gene TRBJ2-7, with D possibly matching TRBD1 (7 bases). Germline V lookup: CDR1 SGDLS, CDR2 YYNGEE. V was pared by 4 bases and J by 6 bases, with 20 bases between. CDR3 length equals 15 residues. The CDR3: CASSPRTGGEAEQYF. The CDR3 nucleotides read TGTGCCAGCAGCCCGCGGACAGGAGGGGAGGCCGAGCAGTACTTC.

This chain uses TRBV9 with TRBJ2-7; 8 bases are shared with TRBD1. From germline, CDR1 is SGDLS and CDR2 YYNGEE. The V gene end was trimmed by 3 bases and the J gene end by 4 bases; junction bases not matched to a gene: 6. This CDR3 contains 14 residues. CDR3 nucleotides: TGTGCCAGCAGCGCGGGACAGGATCCTTACGAGCAGTACTTC. This gives the protein CASSAGQDPYEQYF.

The J gene is TRBJ2-1, the V gene TRBV7-2; tentative D call: TRBD2 (6 bases). This CDR3 spans 14 amino acids. Germline CDR1 and CDR2: SGHTA and FQGNSA. Between the trimmed V and J ends, which lost 8 bases and 8 bases, there was a span of 19 bases. CDR3 region: CASGPGTPIDEQFF. DNA for the CDR3: TGTGCCAGCGGTCCCGGGACTCCGATCGATGAGCAGTTCTTC.